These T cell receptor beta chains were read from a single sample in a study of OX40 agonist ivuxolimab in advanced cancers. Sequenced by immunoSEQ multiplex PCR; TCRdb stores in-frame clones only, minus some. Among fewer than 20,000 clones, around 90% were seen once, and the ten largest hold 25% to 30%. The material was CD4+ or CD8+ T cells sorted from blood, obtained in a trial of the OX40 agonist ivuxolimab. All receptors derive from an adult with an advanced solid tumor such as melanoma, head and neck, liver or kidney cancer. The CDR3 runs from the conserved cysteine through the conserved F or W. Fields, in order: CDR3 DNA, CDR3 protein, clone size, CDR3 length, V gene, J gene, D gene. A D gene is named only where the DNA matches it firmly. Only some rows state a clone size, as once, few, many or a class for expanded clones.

TGTGCCAGCAGTTACGATCAGGGAGATGGCTACACCTTC	CASSYDQGDGYTF	NA	13	TRBV6-6	TRBJ1-2	NA
TGTGCCAGCAGCTCTTATCCCGCCAATGAGCAGTTCTTC	CASSSYPANEQFF	NA	13	TRBV7-9	TRBJ2-1	NA
TGTGCCAGCAGCTCTGACAGGGGGCGGCCAGATACGCAGTATTTT	CASSSDRGRPDTQYF	NA	15	TRBV13	TRBJ2-3	TRBD1
TGTGCCAGTAGTTCCAGGGATGCTAGCACAGATACGCAGTATTTT	CASSSRDASTDTQYF	NA	15	TRBV19	TRBJ2-3	NA
TGTGCTAGTGGTTTGCCGACAGGTTGGGGGATTGGCCCCGGGGAGCTGTTTTTT	CASGLPTGWGIGPGELFF	NA	18	TRBV12-5	TRBJ2-2	NA
TGTGCCAGCAGCTCACGGCGGGAGGGTCCTACAGATACGCAGTATTTT	CASSSRREGPTDTQYF	NA	16	TRBV7-9	TRBJ2-3	TRBD2
TGCAGCGCTGTAACTTGGGCCGGGGAGCAGTACTTC	CSAVTWAGEQYF	NA	12	TRBV29-1	TRBJ2-7	NA
TGTGCCAGCAGCTCCCGCCCGGATAATTCACCCCTCCACTTT	CASSSRPDNSPLHF	NA	14	TRBV7-9	TRBJ1-6	NA
TGTGCCAGCAGCCCTAGCGGGACCTACGAGCAGTACTTC	CASSPSGTYEQYF	NA	13	TRBV4-2	TRBJ2-7	TRBD2
TGTGCCAGTAGTATTAGCGGGAGAGGGGATTACGAGCAGTACTTC	CASSISGRGDYEQYF	NA	15	TRBV19	TRBJ2-7	TRBD2
TGCGCCAGCAGCCGAGACCTACAGGGAGTCTCTCGCTACACCTTC	CASSRDLQGVSRYTF	NA	15	TRBV4-3	TRBJ1-2	NA
TGTGCCAGCACCTCAGGGGGGCCCAACTATGGCTACACCTTC	CASTSGGPNYGYTF	NA	14	TRBV27	TRBJ1-2	TRBD1
TGTGCCAGTAGTGCGGGGACAGGGGCCTTCGGGACAGATACGCAGTATTTT	CASSAGTGAFGTDTQYF	NA	17	TRBV19	TRBJ2-3	TRBD1
TGTGCCAGCAGTTTATCGTTTATCGATGAGCAGTTCTTC	CASSLSFIDEQFF	NA	13	TRBV27	TRBJ2-1	NA
TGTGCCAGCAGCCCCCGGGACAGGGGGGACTATGGCTACACCTTC	CASSPRDRGDYGYTF	once	15	TRBV9	TRBJ1-2	TRBD1
TGCAGCGTTGTTGCGGAGCCAGGGTACACCTTC	CSVVAEPGYTF	NA	11	TRBV29-1	TRBJ1-2	NA
TGTGCCAGCAGCCCTGCAGGACAAGTACTCACAGATACGCAGTATTTT	CASSPAGQVLTDTQYF	NA	16	TRBV9	TRBJ2-3	NA
TGTGCCATCAGTGAGTCGCGGAGTAGGGTTGAAGAAAAACTGTTTTTT	CAISESRSRVEEKLFF	once	16	TRBV10-3	TRBJ1-4	NA
TGTGCCAGCACATCAAGCCCCACATACGAGCAGTACTTC	CASTSSPTYEQYF	NA	13	TRBV6-1	TRBJ2-7	NA
TGTGCCAGCAGTCACGGACAGGGGGCGCTCAATGAGCAGTTCTTC	CASSHGQGALNEQFF	NA	15	TRBV2	TRBJ2-1	TRBD1
TGCGCCAGCAGCCAAGTAGGGGCTTCGAACACCGGGGAGCTGTTTTTT	CASSQVGASNTGELFF	once	16	TRBV4-1	TRBJ2-2	NA
TGTGCCAGCAGCCCAGCCGGAGGGTTGCGGAATGAGCAGTTCTTC	CASSPAGGLRNEQFF	NA	15	TRBV7-9	TRBJ2-1	NA
TGTGCCAGTAGTATAGTTCTAGCGCGGGGGGAGACCCAGTACTTC	CASSIVLARGETQYF	NA	15	TRBV19	TRBJ2-5	TRBD2
TGTGCCAGCAGCTTAGCGGTGTTGGATACGCAGTATTTT	CASSLAVLDTQYF	once	13	TRBV11-2	TRBJ2-3	NA
TGTGCCAGCAGCTGGACTAGCGGGGGCTCCTACGAGCAGTACTTC	CASSWTSGGSYEQYF	NA	15	TRBV7-2	TRBJ2-7	TRBD2
TGTGCCAGCAGCCCGGGGACAGGGGGTCCGGGCACTGAAGCTTTCTTT	CASSPGTGGPGTEAFF	NA	16	TRBV7-9	TRBJ1-1	TRBD1
TGCGCCAGCAGCTTGACGACTAGCGGGAGCTATGAGCAGTTCTTC	CASSLTTSGSYEQFF	NA	15	TRBV10-1	TRBJ2-1	TRBD2
TGTGCCAGCAGATTTGCGGGAGTGGGGACCGGGGAGCTGTTTTTT	CASRFAGVGTGELFF	NA	15	TRBV7-8	TRBJ2-2	TRBD2
TGTGCCAGTAGTATCTACGGACAGACTCATCAGCCCCAGCATTTT	CASSIYGQTHQPQHF	NA	15	TRBV19	TRBJ1-5	NA
TGTGCCAGCAGCTTAATGTATGGAAACACTGAAGCTTTCTTT	CASSLMYGNTEAFF	NA	14	TRBV7-2	TRBJ1-1	NA
TGTGCCAGCAGTGGCAGGGGCCCGGTTTCCTACGAGCAGTACTTC	CASSGRGPVSYEQYF	NA	15	TRBV27	TRBJ2-7	NA
TGTGCCAGCAGCTCCCTATCGGGGGGAATCCAAGAGACCCAGTACTTC	CASSSLSGGIQETQYF	NA	16	TRBV11-2	TRBJ2-5	TRBD2
TGTGCCAGCAGCGTAGATCCGCTAGCAAGCCCCGAAGACGAGCAGTACTTC	CASSVDPLASPEDEQYF	NA	17	TRBV9	TRBJ2-7	NA
TGTGCCAGCAGTTACGGGACAGAGTCCTACGAGCAGTACTTC	CASSYGTESYEQYF	NA	14	TRBV6-6	TRBJ2-7	TRBD1
TGTGCCAGCAGTTGGGGCGGTCGAGACACCGGGGAGCTGTTTTTT	CASSWGGRDTGELFF	NA	15	TRBV2	TRBJ2-2	NA
TGTGCCAGCAGCTTTGGCAGGGGGCAAAGCGGGGAGCTGTTTTTT	CASSFGRGQSGELFF	NA	15	TRBV13	TRBJ2-2	TRBD1
TGTGCCACCAGCTCTGGCTCGGCTAGCGGGAGCTACAATGAGCAGTTCTTC	CATSSGSASGSYNEQFF	NA	17	TRBV15	TRBJ2-1	TRBD2
TGCGCCAGCAGCCCCCAGGGGCTTGGCACCGGGGAGCTGTTTTTT	CASSPQGLGTGELFF	NA	15	TRBV5-1	TRBJ2-2	NA
TGTGCCAGCAGCCGCGGGACAGGCGGTGGGCTGTTTTTT	CASSRGTGGGLFF	NA	13	TRBV11-3	TRBJ2-2	TRBD1
TGTGCCAGCAGCTTGGCGGCAAGGACAGGGCCCTACGAGCAGTACTTC	CASSLAARTGPYEQYF	NA	16	TRBV13	TRBJ2-7	TRBD1
TGTGCCAGCAGCTTATCTAGCGGGAGCTCCTACAATGAGCAGTTCTTC	CASSLSSGSSYNEQFF	few	16	TRBV11-1	TRBJ2-1	TRBD2